The 5 T cell receptor beta chains presented below share a single source sample, sequenced in a study of blood T cells in healthy people across ages. A second PCR, run for about 7 to 11 cycles, used a sample-barcoded 5' primer plus a J-beta primer mix. TCRdb reprocessed the 5' RACE reads with MiXCR, giving one entry per CDR3 protein. The table lists around 650,000 distinct CDR3 sequences, 40% to 45% of them singletons, with 30% in the top ten. The specimen sequenced was blood. Receptors were obtained from an elderly man in good health.

This clonotype was counted at least ten times. The V and J genes are TRBV28 and TRBJ2-1; D possibly corresponds to TRBD2 (5 bases). Trimming cost V 7 bases and J 8 bases, with 18 bases left between them. Germline V gene lookup returns CDR1 MDHEN and CDR2 SYDVKM. The CDR3 consists of 14 residues. The CDR3 DNA follows: TGTGCCAGCACTAAACGGCTCGGGAACCATGAGCAGTTCTTC. Protein sequence: CASTKRLGNHEQFF.

This clonotype has a handful of counts. The chain employs TRBV6-2 or TRBV6-3 and TRBJ2-5; D perhaps matches TRBD2 (5 bases). Germline V lookup: CDR1 MNHEY, CDR2 SVGEGT. V was trimmed by 6 bases and J by 5 bases, leaving 16 bases between them. The CDR3 runs 14 residues. CDR3 amino acids: CASSQDFPLETQYF. DNA of the CDR3: TGTGCCAGCAGCCAGGACTTCCCATTGGAGACCCAGTACTTC.

This rearrangement joins TRBV7-6 to TRBJ1-1, with a possible D match to TRBD1 (5 bases). The germline V and J ends were trimmed by 4 bases and 1 base, with 10 bases remaining between them. Per germline, CDR1 SGHVS and CDR2 FNYEAQ. CDR3 length: 14 amino acids. As DNA, the CDR3 is TGTGCCAGCAGCTCTACAAGGGGGAACACTGAAGCTTTCTTT. This sequence encodes CASSSTRGNTEAFF.

This clonotype occurred a few times. The V call is TRBV12-3 or TRBV12-4, the J call TRBJ2-2; D possibly corresponds to TRBD2 (5 bases). This CDR3 has 15 amino acids. Trimming removed 2 bases from V and 1 base from J, with 8 bases in between. CDR3 loop: CASSLSAGNTGELFF. CDR3 bases: TGTGCCAGCAGTTTATCGGCGGGGAACACCGGGGAGCTGTTTTTT.

The chain carries TRBV2 and TRBJ1-4; D is unclear. The V end lost 3 bases, the J end lost 0 bases, and 11 bases lay between the germline ends. CDR1 SNHLY and CDR2 FYNNEI come from the germline V gene. This CDR3 spans 16 amino acids. CDR3 sequence (DNA): TGTGCCAGCAGTGATAATCCGGGGACAACTAATGAAAAACTGTTTTTT. This encodes CASSDNPGTTNEKLFF.